This T cell receptor beta chain was sequenced in a study of CD4 T cells in relation to SARS-CoV-2 and coronaviruses. The wider study: ViraFEST: approximately 10-day antigen culture of PBMCs, then TCR beta CDR3 sequencing.

Repertoires were generated with immunoSEQ multiplex PCR, while TCRdb's copy carries only in-frame clones and drops some. This table has about 26,000 clones, roughly 76% appearing once. The V end lost 4 bases, the J end lost 0 bases, and 19 bases lay between the germline ends. Germline V gives CDR1 SGHAT, CDR2 FQNNGV. The CDR3 sequence is 17 residues long. The unexposed donors gave CD4+ T cells in about 2010-2019, prior to COVID-19. Isolation of CD4+ T cells took place after about 10 days in culture. Unexposed-donor CD4+ T cells were probed with SARS-CoV-2 S/N and four cold-coronavirus spikes, cells permitting. Note on this clone: The antigen is unknown.

This sequence was found in a human donor in good health. The V and J genes are TRBV11-2 and TRBJ2-7; D remains unclear. Material: CD4+ T cells from PBMCs, cultured in vitro. CDR3 protein: CASSSISRIGPSYEQYF. CDR3 sequence (DNA): TGTGCCAGCAGCTCGATCTCAAGAATCGGCCCCTCCTACGAGCAGTACTTC.